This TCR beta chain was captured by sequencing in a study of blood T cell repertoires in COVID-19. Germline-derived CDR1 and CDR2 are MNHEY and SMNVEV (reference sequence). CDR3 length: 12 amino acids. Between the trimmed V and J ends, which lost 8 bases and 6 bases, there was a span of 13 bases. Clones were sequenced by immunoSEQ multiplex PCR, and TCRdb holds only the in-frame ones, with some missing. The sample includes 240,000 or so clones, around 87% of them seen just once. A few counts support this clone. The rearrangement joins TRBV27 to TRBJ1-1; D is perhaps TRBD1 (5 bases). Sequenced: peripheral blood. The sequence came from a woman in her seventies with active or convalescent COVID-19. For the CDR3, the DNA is TGTGCCAGCGGTATGGGGGGTGCTGAAGCTTTCTTT. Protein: CASGMGGAEAFF.